This entry lists 24 T cell receptor beta chains sequenced from one sample in a study of beta chain features in type 1 diabetes. Isolated RNA was reverse transcribed in full, so expressed TCRB transcripts were sequenced. Method: immunoSEQ multiplex PCR; TCRdb's copy keeps in-frame clones and lacks some. The table includes fewer than 200,000 clones, around 8% detected once. The sample was central memory CD4+ T cells from blood. The receptor set was obtained from a man in his late teens or twenties in good health.

This clone has only a few counts. The chain is built from TRBV2 and TRBJ1-5, with D hard to call. The CDR3 sequence is 14 residues long. Germline assignment: CDR1 SNHLY and CDR2 FYNNEI. V shed 6 bases and J shed 0 bases, with 9 bases lying between them. The CDR3 DNA reads TGTGCCAGCAGCCCCGACAATAGCAATCAGCCCCAGCATTTT. Translated: CASSPDNSNQPQHF.

This clone has a count of ten or more. The chain links TRBV30 to TRBJ2-6; D call uncertain. Germline V lookup: CDR1 GTSNPN, CDR2 SVGIG (reference sequence). The CDR3 is 13 amino acids. This chain's CDR3 is CACPGSGANVLTF. Written as DNA, the CDR3 is TGTGCTTGCCCAGGCTCTGGGGCCAACGTCCTGACTTTC.

This clone was observed a handful of times. V is TRBV7-2 and J is TRBJ1-5, with 7 bases fitting TRBD1. The CDR3 totals 14 residues. Germline values: CDR1 SGHTA, CDR2 FQGNSA. Trimming at V came to 3 bases and at J to 7 bases, leaving 6 bases not matched to a gene. CDR3 DNA sequence: TGTGCCAGCAGCTTCAACCAGGGGGACCAGCCCCAGCATTTT. Its translation is CASSFNQGDQPQHF.

This clone was recorded a few times. The rearrangement uses TRBV5-1 and TRBJ2-2, with 10 bases matching TRBD2. This CDR3 spans 14 amino acids. After removal of 4 bases from V and 7 bases from J, the junction contained 4 bases not matched to a gene. Looked up from germline, CDR1 is SGHRS and CDR2 is YFSETQ. The DNA for the CDR3 is TGCGCCAGCAGCCCTAGCGGGAGCAACGGGGAGCTGTTTTTT. Protein: CASSPSGSNGELFF. The entire variable domain, with the rest obtained from reference TRBV5-1 and TRBJ2-2, is as follows: KAGVTQTPRYLIKTRGQQVTLSCSPISGHRSVSWYQQTPGQGLQFLFEYFSETQRNKGNFPGRFSGRQFSNSRSEMNVSTLELGDSALYLCASSPSGSNGELFFGEGSRLTVL.

This clone was seen ten or more times. This rearrangement joins TRBV30 to TRBJ2-7; 9 nucleotides agree with TRBD1. The V segment lost 3 bases and the J segment 9 bases; nucleotides outside the gene matches: 12. Looked up from germline, CDR1 is GTSNPN and CDR2 is SVGIG (reference sequence). The CDR3 consists of 14 residues. CDR3 protein: CAWRTPGQGPLQYF. In nucleotides, the CDR3 is TGTGCCTGGAGGACGCCGGGACAGGGTCCGCTGCAGTACTTC.

The V gene is TRBV5-8, the J gene TRBJ1-5; no clear D gene. Per the germline V gene, CDR1 is SGHTS and CDR2 is YDEGEE. Trimming stripped 0 bases from V and 3 bases from J, with 10 bases between. The CDR3 contains 15 residues. CDR3: CASSLARGINQPQHF. In nucleotides, the CDR3 is TGTGCCAGCAGCTTGGCGAGAGGGATCAATCAGCCCCAGCATTTT.

This clone was counted a few times. The chain carries TRBV2 and TRBJ2-2; 7 positions match TRBD2. This CDR3 region has 15 residues. CDR1 and CDR2 (germline): SNHLY, FYNNEI. With 1 base clipped from V and 3 bases from J, the junction kept 2 bases outside the gene matches. As DNA, the CDR3 is TGTGCCAGCAGTGAAGGCGGGAGAGACACCGGGGAGCTGTTTTTT. As protein: CASSEGGRDTGELFF.

The rearrangement joins TRBV5-4 to TRBJ1-2; D unresolved. Germline lookup yields CDR1 SGHNT and CDR2 YYREEE (reference sequence). CDR3 length equals 15 residues. V was pared by 0 bases and J by 5 bases, with 14 bases between. CDR3 bases: TGTGCCAGCAGCTTGGAAAGCAACTACTATTATGGCTACACCTTC. Its protein product is CASSLESNYYYGYTF.

The chain combines TRBV10-3 with TRBJ2-5, with D possibly TRBD1 on 5 matching bases. Germline V gene sequence: CDR1 ENHRY, CDR2 SYGVKD. The CDR3 loop spans 13 amino acids. The V end lost 6 bases, the J end lost 5 bases, and 13 bases lay between the germline ends. The CDR3 spells CAISPGFQETQYF. The CDR3, as DNA: TGTGCCATCAGCCCAGGGTTTCAGGAGACCCAGTACTTC.

In its sample, this clone was seen many times. The chain recombines TRBV7-2 with TRBJ2-1, with 11 bases fitting TRBD2. Losses at the gene ends were 5 bases for V and 9 bases for J; bases not matched to a gene: 9. The CDR3 has 15 residues. Germline CDR1 is SGHTA and CDR2 is FQGNSA. The CDR3 loop is CASSATSGSLGEQFF. The CDR3 DNA is TGTGCCAGCAGCGCAACTAGCGGGAGCCTGGGTGAGCAGTTCTTC.

This clone was picked up a small number of times. CDR3 region: CASSPGTGTREQYF. CDR3 in DNA: TGTGCCAGCAGCCCCGGGACAGGGACGCGGGAGCAGTACTTC. This sequence joins TRBV7-6 and TRBJ2-7, with 9 bases aligning to TRBD1. V lost 5 bases, J lost 7 bases, and 9 bases stayed unmatched. Germline values: CDR1 SGHVS, CDR2 FNYEAQ. The CDR3 contains 14 residues. The full variable domain, rest sourced from reference TRBV7-6 and TRBJ2-7, is GAGVSQSPRYKVTKRGQDVALRCDPISGHVSLYWYRQALGQGPEFLTYFNYEAQQDKSGLPNDRFSAERPEGSISTLTIQRTEQRDSAMYRCASSPGTGTREQYFGPGTRLTVT.

There are many counts of this clone. The chain recombines TRBV4-1 with TRBJ2-3; no clear D. Germline V CDR1 and CDR2: MGHRA, YSYEKL. V dropped 0 bases and J dropped 6 bases, with 10 bases sitting between them. The CDR3 loop spans 14 amino acids. CDR3 sequence: CASSQDTAKDTQYF. The DNA for the CDR3 is TGCGCCAGCAGCCAAGATACCGCGAAGGATACGCAGTATTTT.

The rearrangement links TRBV29-1 to TRBJ1-2, with D uncertain. This CDR3 has 12 residues. Trimming cost V 0 bases and J 5 bases, with 7 bases left between them. Germline values: CDR1 SQVTM, CDR2 ANQGSEA. CDR3 amino acids: CSVEDTVYGYTF. The CDR3 DNA sequence: TGCAGCGTTGAAGACACAGTGTATGGCTACACCTTC.

This clone was detected only a few times. The chain carries TRBV15 and TRBJ2-3; possible D gene TRBD2, 6 bases. The V gene lost 0 bases and the J gene lost 2 bases, with 9 bases spanning the gap. Germline V gives CDR1 LNHNV, CDR2 YYDKDF (reference sequence). CDR3 length: 15 residues. In DNA form, the CDR3 reads TGTGCCACCAGCAGAGAGACGGGGGACACAGATACGCAGTATTTT. It encodes CATSRETGDTDTQYF.

The chain employs TRBV6-5 and TRBJ1-2, with D maybe TRBD1 (6 bases). Per germline, CDR1 MNHEY and CDR2 SVGAGI. V shed 10 bases and J shed 4 bases, with 16 bases lying between them. The CDR3 extends over 13 amino acids. This chain's CDR3 is CAITRGAGYGYTF. The CDR3 nucleotides are TGTGCCATCACCCGGGGGGCTGGCTATGGCTACACCTTC.

V is TRBV5-1 and J is TRBJ2-3; 8 bases agree with TRBD2. Trimming took 4 bases from V and 1 from J; bases not matched to a gene: 8. Looked up from germline, CDR1 is SGHRS and CDR2 is YFSETQ. The CDR3 runs 16 residues. CDR3 sequence reads: CASSLQLAAGTDTQYF. The CDR3 nucleotides read TGCGCCAGCAGCCTGCAACTAGCGGCGGGCACAGATACGCAGTATTTT.

This clone was picked up a small number of times. V usage is TRBV11-3 and J usage is TRBJ2-1; D not certain. This CDR3 spans 14 amino acids. Germline V lookup: CDR1 SGHNT, CDR2 YENEEA. V was trimmed by 3 bases and J by 4 bases, leaving 10 bases between them. This CDR3 is CASSLTSAYNEQFF. The DNA of the CDR3 is TGTGCCAGCAGCTTGACTTCTGCTTACAATGAGCAGTTCTTC.

This clone was seen only a few times. The V call is TRBV7-9, the J call TRBJ2-2, with 7 bases fitting TRBD1. This CDR3 is 14 amino acids long. V was pared by 7 bases and J by 7 bases, with 9 bases of the junction left unmatched. From germline, CDR1 is SEHNR and CDR2 FQNEAQ (reference sequence). The DNA for the CDR3 is TGTGCCAGCATCTCGACAGGGAACGGCGGGGAGCTGTTTTTT. Translated, it gives CASISTGNGGELFF.

V usage is TRBV11-2 and J usage is TRBJ2-1, with D perhaps matching TRBD2 (5 bases). The V end lost 6 bases, the J end lost 2 bases, and 11 bases lay between the germline ends. In germline, CDR1 is SGHAT, CDR2 FQNNGV. This CDR3 comprises 14 residues. The CDR3 DNA reads TGTGCCAGCAGTCAGGCTAGCCCCTACAATGAGCAGTTCTTC. Amino acid sequence: CASSQASPYNEQFF.

This clone has more than one count but fewer than ten. The chain employs TRBV5-5 and TRBJ1-4; D gene ambiguous. The CDR3 length is 14 residues. Germline CDR1 and CDR2: SGHKS and YYEKEE (reference sequence). Trimming left V 0 bases short and J 7 bases short, with 10 bases between. CDR3 nucleotides: TGTGCCAGCAGCTTGGGAGGGATGGGTGAAAAACTGTTTTTT. This encodes CASSLGGMGEKLFF.

This CDR3 is CASSQPGTGIGEQYF. CDR3 DNA sequence: TGCGCCAGCAGCCAGCCCGGGACAGGGATTGGGGAGCAGTACTTC. The rearrangement uses TRBV23-1 and TRBJ2-7; the match to TRBD1 covers 9 bases. TRBV23-1 belongs to the ORF category, with a function that is uncertain. This CDR3 comprises 15 residues. After removal of 6 bases from V and 7 bases from J, the junction contained 13 bases not matched to a gene.

This clone occurred a few times. The chain joins TRBV7-2 to TRBJ1-2; D not certain. This CDR3 contains 15 residues. CDR1 and CDR2 (germline): SGHTA, FQGNSA. Trimming removed 5 bases from V and 0 bases from J, with 13 bases in between. The CDR3, as DNA: TGTGCCAGCAGCCCCCGAGAGGTGGCTAACTATGGCTACACCTTC. Translation: CASSPREVANYGYTF.

The chain has TRBV7-9 and TRBJ1-4; D might be TRBD1 (5 bases). The CDR3 extends over 14 amino acids. Trimming removed 5 bases from V and 4 bases from J, with 11 bases in between. Germline V gene sequence: CDR1 SEHNR, CDR2 FQNEAQ (reference sequence). The CDR3 DNA reads as TGTGCCAGCAGCCGAAGACAGAGTAATGAAAAACTGTTTTTT. Protein: CASSRRQSNEKLFF. Looking up the rest from reference TRBV7-9 and TRBJ1-4 gives the full variable domain: DTGVSQNPRHKITKRGQNVTFRCDPISEHNRLYWYRQTLGQGPEFLTYFQNEAQLEKSRLLSDRFSAERPKGSFSTLEIQRTEQGDSAMYLCASSRRQSNEKLFFGSGTQLSVL.

This clone was observed at least ten times. The rearrangement links TRBV10-3 to TRBJ2-7, with 7 bases that match TRBD1. CDR3 size: 12 residues. In germline, CDR1 is ENHRY, CDR2 SYGVKD. J was trimmed by 7 bases and V by 4 bases; bases with no gene match: 4. Written as DNA, the CDR3 is TGTGCCATCAGTGGACAGGGCGGAGAGCAGTACTTC. Translation: CAISGQGGEQYF.